The 20 T cell receptor beta chains listed next were all sequenced from one sample in a study of control samples from healthy donors and cancer patients. Clones were read by immunoSEQ multiplex PCR, and TCRdb kept only the in-frame ones, dropping some. The data contain tens of thousands of clones, around 93% of them seen just once; the ten biggest clones take up 22%. The sequenced material came from PBMCs. These receptors were taken from a woman between 35 and 50 years old with head and neck cancer.

The rearrangement joins TRBV19 to TRBJ2-7, with 11 bases matching TRBD1. Germline CDR1 LNHDA, CDR2 SQIVND (reference sequence). The length of the CDR3 is 14 residues. After removal of 8 bases from V and 4 bases from J, the junction contained 7 bases not matched to a gene. CDR3 coding DNA: TGTGCCAGTGCGGACAGGGGGCAAGGTTACGAGCAGTACTTC. Protein product: CASADRGQGYEQYF.

This chain links TRBV6-5 with TRBJ2-7; D is unresolved. The CDR3 spans 13 residues. CDR1 and CDR2 from the germline V gene are MNHEY and SVGAGI. V was clipped by 0 bases and J by 4 bases, with 7 bases between them. DNA of the CDR3: TGTGCCAGCAGTTACTCGACCCTTTACGAGCAGTACTTC. As protein: CASSYSTLYEQYF.

The chain couples TRBV7-2 to TRBJ2-2, with TRBD1 identical over 7 bases. This CDR3 region has 17 residues. Looked up from germline, CDR1 is SGHTA and CDR2 is FQGNSA. J gave up 2 bases and V 1 base, and 7 bases lay outside the gene matches. As DNA, the CDR3 is TGTGCCAGCAGCTTAGTTTCAGGGACAGTAAACACCGGGGAGCTGTTTTTT. Translated: CASSLVSGTVNTGELFF.

V and J are TRBV7-2 and TRBJ2-2; D might be TRBD2 (7 bases). V dropped 0 bases and J dropped 8 bases, with 10 bases sitting between them. This CDR3 is built from 14 residues. The germline V gene encodes CDR1 SGHTA and CDR2 FQGNSA. As DNA, the CDR3 is TGTGCCAGCAGCTTAGCGAGGGGGGGAGGGGAGCTGTTTTTT. Protein: CASSLARGGGELFF.

The chain has TRBV11-2 and TRBJ1-4; D is ambiguous. The CDR3 contains 16 residues. CDR1 and CDR2 from the germline V gene are SGHAT and FQNNGV. V lost 5 bases, J lost 5 bases, and 18 bases lay in between. CDR3 loop: CASSIDTGSRNEKLFF. The CDR3 DNA sequence: TGTGCCAGCAGCATCGACACCGGGAGCCGAAATGAAAAACTGTTTTTT.

This clone has more than one count but fewer than ten. The chain couples TRBV7-7 to TRBJ1-3; D gene unclear. Germline V lookup: CDR1 SSHAT, CDR2 FNYEAQ (reference sequence). Trimming stripped 2 bases from V and 0 bases from J, with 8 bases between. The CDR3 runs 15 residues. CDR3 DNA: TGTGCCAGCAGCTTAACCGCTAACTCTGGAAACACCATATATTTT. Translated, it gives CASSLTANSGNTIYF.

CDR3: CASSFAGQETQYF. CDR3 bases: TGTGCCAGCTCCTTCGCGGGGCAAGAGACCCAGTACTTC. J is TRBJ2-5 and V is TRBV18; maybe TRBD2 (6 bases). This CDR3 region has 13 residues. Looked up from germline, CDR1 is KGHSH and CDR2 is LQKENI. V was shortened by 6 bases and J by 2 bases, with 10 bases between the two germline ends.

The chain combines TRBV7-6 with TRBJ1-6; unclear D gene. This CDR3 is 16 amino acids long. Germline values: CDR1 SGHVS, CDR2 FNYEAQ. The V end lost 1 base, the J end lost 3 bases, and 10 bases lay between the germline ends. CDR3 sequence: CASSLGALLYNSPLHF. DNA of the CDR3: TGTGCCAGCAGCTTAGGGGCCCTCCTCTATAATTCACCCCTCCACTTT. Together with reference TRBV7-6 and TRBJ1-6, the CDR3 gives the full variable domain: GAGVSQSPRYKVTKRGQDVALRCDPISGHVSLYWYRQALGQGPEFLTYFNYEAQQDKSGLPNDRFSAERPEGSISTLTIQRTEQRDSAMYRCASSLGALLYNSPLHFGNGTRLTVT.

The chain has TRBV4-1 and TRBJ2-5, with D tentatively TRBD1 (5 bases). Germline V gives CDR1 MGHRA, CDR2 YSYEKL. The ends were cut back, 3 bases at V and 5 bases at J, with 16 bases in the middle. The CDR3 runs to 15 residues. CDR3 nucleotides: TGCGCCAGCAGCCAGGCAACGGTCAGGGTGGAGACCCAGTACTTC. Its protein is CASSQATVRVETQYF.

This clone occurred once. The J gene is TRBJ1-5, the V gene TRBV2; 7 nucleotides align to TRBD1. CDR1 and CDR2 from the germline V gene are SNHLY and FYNNEI. The CDR3 spans 15 residues. V lost 6 bases and J lost 7; bases outside the gene matches: 12. The CDR3 DNA follows: TGTGCCAGCAGACCCGGGACAGAAATCGGACAGCCCCAGCATTTT. This encodes CASRPGTEIGQPQHF.

This clone appeared once. The chain combines TRBV4-2 with TRBJ2-5; D is perhaps TRBD2 (6 bases). The CDR3 covers 16 residues. Looked up from germline, CDR1 is LGHNA and CDR2 is YNFKEQ. V lost 3 bases and J 2 bases, leaving 16 bases between the germline ends. The CDR3 reads CASSQGVGTLQETQYF. Written as DNA, the CDR3 is TGTGCCAGCAGCCAGGGGGTCGGGACTTTACAAGAGACCCAGTACTTC.

The chain couples TRBV27 to TRBJ1-6; no definite D call. Germline lookup yields CDR1 MNHEY and CDR2 SMNVEV (reference sequence). Trimming took 1 base from V and 9 from J, leaving 22 bases between them. CDR3 length: 18 residues. The CDR3, as DNA: TGTGCCAGCAGTTTATTTGTTCCTGGGAGGGCGATCGGTTCACCCCTCCACTTT. Its translation is CASSLFVPGRAIGSPLHF.

The V gene is TRBV7-6, the J gene TRBJ2-1; TRBD2 agrees at 10 bases. V gave up 1 base and J gave up 0 bases; unmatched junction bases: 15. CDR3 length equals 21 residues. The V gene's germline CDR1 is SGHVS and CDR2 FNYEAQ. CDR3 bases: TGTGCCAGCAGCTTAGGTGATTGGTTAGCGGGAGGAGAGAGCTCCTACAATGAGCAGTTCTTC. The encoded protein is CASSLGDWLAGGESSYNEQFF.

CDR3 in amino acids: CASSVSPGQGGEQYF. The CDR3 DNA is TGTGCCAGCAGTGTCAGTCCGGGACAGGGGGGTGAGCAGTACTTC. V gene TRBV2 combines with J gene TRBJ2-7; TRBD1 agrees at 11 bases. From germline, CDR1 is SNHLY and CDR2 FYNNEI. Unmatched junction bases numbered 9, after V lost 4 bases and J lost 7 bases. CDR3 length: 15 amino acids.

The rearrangement uses TRBV5-1 and TRBJ1-2; 7 nucleotides line up with TRBD1. Germline trimming cut 1 base from V and 2 bases from J; bases unmatched to any gene: 2. In germline, CDR1 is SGHRS, CDR2 YFSETQ. The CDR3 is 14 amino acids. DNA of the CDR3: TGCGCCAGCAGCTTGCGGGACAGAAACTATGGCTACACCTTC. Residues: CASSLRDRNYGYTF.

The chain carries TRBV3-1 (or the pseudogene TRBV3-2) and TRBJ1-1, with D perhaps TRBD1 (6 bases). The germline V gene has CDR1 LGHDT and CDR2 YNNKEL (reference sequence). The CDR3 runs to 14 residues. The V and J ends lost 1 base and 11 bases respectively, with 17 bases between them. The CDR3 region is CASSQAKGGTFAFF. For the CDR3, the DNA is TGTGCCAGCAGCCAAGCTAAAGGGGGGACGTTCGCTTTCTTT.

The genes are TRBV7-3 and TRBJ2-3; 9 bases are a match to TRBD2. Looked up from germline, CDR1 is SGHTA and CDR2 is FQGTGA. This CDR3 spans 16 amino acids. V shed 3 bases, J shed 11 bases, and the junction held 15 bases outside the gene matches. CDR3 sequence: CASSLGTSRTVDKQYF. CDR3 bases: TGTGCCAGCAGCTTGGGGACTAGCCGGACAGTGGACAAGCAGTATTTT.

The V and J genes are TRBV27 and TRBJ1-1; a weak D match, TRBD1 (5 bases). This CDR3 is built from 13 residues. V lost 7 bases and J 5 bases, leaving 14 bases between the germline ends. CDR1 is MNHEY, CDR2 SMNVEV, per germline (reference sequence). CDR3 region: CASNSWGGTEAFF. In DNA form, the CDR3 reads TGTGCCAGCAACTCCTGGGGGGGAACTGAAGCTTTCTTT.

J is TRBJ2-5 and V is TRBV7-9, with D possibly being TRBD1 or TRBD2 (6 bases each). Germline assignment: CDR1 SEHNR and CDR2 FQNEAQ (reference sequence). This CDR3 comprises 14 residues. The V end lost 3 bases, the J end lost 6 bases, and 14 bases lay between the germline ends. The CDR3 here is CASSLSGGRQTQYF. In DNA, the CDR3 is TGTGCCAGCAGCTTGTCCGGGGGCCGGCAGACCCAGTACTTC. Together with reference TRBV7-9 and TRBJ2-5, the CDR3 gives the full variable domain: DTGVSQNPRHKITKRGQNVTFRCDPISEHNRLYWYRQTLGQGPEFLTYFQNEAQLEKSRLLSDRFSAERPKGSFSTLEIQRTEQGDSAMYLCASSLSGGRQTQYFGPGTRLLVL.

The CDR3 DNA sequence: TGTGCCATCAGTGTTGGGGTTAACACCGGGGAGCTGTTTTTT. As protein: CAISVGVNTGELFF. The chain employs TRBV10-3 and TRBJ2-2, with unresolved D. CDR3 length: 14 amino acids. Trimming shortened V by 4 bases and J by 2 bases, and 8 bases separated the two germline ends. From germline, CDR1 is ENHRY and CDR2 SYGVKD.